One sample yielded the 22 T cell receptor beta chains listed below, sequenced in a study of T cells in Graves' hyperthyroidism and ophthalmopathy. The source material, RNA transcripts, was used to amplify TCR beta CDR3 regions. A first-round RT-PCR of the TCR CDR3 used the HTBI primer set. TCRdb processed the multiplex PCR reads anew with MiXCR; each CDR3 protein has one entry. The sample consists of over 150,000 distinct CDR3 sequences, about a sixth of them appearing once. Sequences were obtained from blood. The receptor source for this set is a woman in her 50s with Graves' hyperthyroidism.

This sequence joins TRBV7-2 and TRBJ1-3; D call uncertain. Per germline, CDR1 SGHTA and CDR2 FQGNSA. CDR3 length equals 16 residues. Deletions cut 0 bases from V and 8 bases from J, with 17 bases between. CDR3 protein: CASSLAQKLWGDTIYF. DNA of the CDR3: TGTGCCAGCAGCTTAGCCCAGAAGCTTTGGGGAGACACCATATATTTT.

To note about this clonotype: A much larger clone differs from this one at a single base, so this may be a read error. This chain joins TRBV27 and TRBJ2-7; D is unresolved. The CDR3 totals 14 residues. Germline CDR1 and CDR2: MNHEY and SMNVEV (reference sequence). CDR3 coding DNA: TGTTCCAGCAGCCGCGGCCCTGCGACCTACGAGCAGTACTTC. It encodes CSSSRGPATYEQYF.

This clonotype was seen ten or more times. This chain connects TRBV2 to TRBJ1-1, with 9 nucleotides matching TRBD1. The trim removed 7 bases at V and 1 base at J, leaving 4 bases unmatched. The CDR3 sequence is 14 residues long. Germline CDR1 and CDR2: SNHLY and FYNNEI. The CDR3 protein is CASTATGGNTEAFF. The CDR3 DNA is TGTGCCAGCACCGCGACAGGGGGGAACACTGAAGCTTTCTTT. Full variable domain (missing parts from reference TRBV2 and TRBJ1-1): EPEVTQTPSHQVTQMGQEVILRCVPISNHLYFYWYRQILGQKVEFLVSFYNNEISEKSEIFDDQFSVERPDGSNFTLKIRSTKLEDSAMYFCASTATGGNTEAFFGQGTRLTVV.

This clonotype came up many times. The chain links TRBV12-3 or TRBV12-4 to TRBJ1-1, with D perhaps matching TRBD1 (6 bases). The CDR3 covers 14 residues. The ends were cut back, 6 bases at V and 4 bases at J, with 15 bases in the middle. As DNA, the CDR3 is TGTGCCAGCAGACGGACAGCCGGCGGCACTGAAGCTTTCTTT. It codes for CASRRTAGGTEAFF.

This clonotype was counted many times. The chain carries TRBV11-3 and TRBJ2-1, with 8 nucleotides matching TRBD2. The germline V gene has CDR1 SGHNT and CDR2 YENEEA. Trimming took 1 base from V and 6 from J; bases not matched to a gene: 5. The CDR3 loop spans 15 amino acids. This CDR3 is CASSLVGTSRNEQFF. CDR3 sequence (DNA): TGTGCCAGCAGCTTAGTCGGGACTAGTCGCAATGAGCAGTTCTTC.

Concerning this clonotype: A much larger clone differs by one base, so this may be a read error. The chain joins TRBV28 to TRBJ1-2, with 9 positions matching TRBD1. CDR3 length: 15 residues. Germline assignment: CDR1 MDHEN and CDR2 SYDVKM. As DNA, the CDR3 is TGTGGCAGCAGCCTAGGGACAGGGTTGCGCTATGGCTACACCTTC. Its translation: CGSSLGTGLRYGYTF.

This clonotype occurred many times. The chain recombines TRBV9 with TRBJ2-1; 10 bases align to TRBD2. Germline V gives CDR1 SGDLS, CDR2 YYNGEE. The junction had 13 bases not matched to a gene; V was cut back by 0 bases and J by 7 bases. The CDR3 covers 18 residues. The CDR3 reads CASSVAPPLAGGFNEQFF. In nucleotides, the CDR3 is TGTGCCAGCAGCGTAGCCCCCCCCTTAGCGGGAGGATTTAATGAGCAGTTCTTC.

Here the CDR3 reads CSANRDSTDTQYF. In nucleotides, the CDR3 is TGCAGTGCTAATCGGGACTCCACAGATACGCAGTATTTT. The gene calls are TRBV20-1 and TRBJ2-3; weak D call: TRBD2 (6 bases). CDR1 DFQATT and CDR2 SNEGSKA come from the germline V gene (reference sequence). The CDR3 runs 13 residues. The ends were cut back, 4 bases at V and 2 bases at J, with 10 bases in the middle.

The V call is TRBV3-1, the J call TRBJ2-7; 9 bases align to TRBD2. V trimming: 4 bases; J trimming: 7 bases; junction bases outside the gene matches: 11. The length of the CDR3 is 15 residues. Germline values: CDR1 LGHDT, CDR2 YNNKEL (reference sequence). CDR3 DNA sequence: TGTGCCAGCAGCCCTGCGCTAGCGGGGCGGTGGGAGCAGTACTTC. The encoded protein is CASSPALAGRWEQYF.

This clonotype was seen ten or more times. J is TRBJ1-5 and V is TRBV24-1; 8 bases line up with TRBD1. Germline CDR1 KGHDR, CDR2 SFDVKD. Trimming at V came to 3 bases and at J to 1 base, leaving 4 bases not matched to a gene. The CDR3 is 16 residues long. The CDR3 region has the DNA TGTGCCACCAGTGATCCCAACAGGGGGAGCAATCAGCCCCAGCATTTT. Translating gives CATSDPNRGSNQPQHF.

A note on this clonotype: Being one base from a much bigger clone, this may be a read error. The V gene is TRBV24-1, the J gene TRBJ2-1; D is ambiguous. This CDR3 is built from 16 residues. Germline CDR1 KGHDR, CDR2 SFDVKD. Trimming took off 0 bases at V and 0 bases at J, with 8 bases between the two ends. The CDR3 loop is CATSDLWISSYNEQFF. CDR3 nucleotides: TGTGCCACCAGTGATTTGTGGATTAGCTCCTACAATGAGCAGTTCTTC.

The chain carries TRBV25-1 and TRBJ1-1, with 9 bases aligning to TRBD1. Germline values: CDR1 MGHDK, CDR2 SYGVNS. With V trimmed by 6 bases and J by 7 bases, 12 bases remained unmatched. The CDR3 contains 15 residues. The CDR3 spells CASRYDPTGGGEAFF. The CDR3 DNA is TGTGCCAGCAGGTATGACCCCACAGGGGGCGGTGAAGCTTTCTTT.

The count of this clonotype is one. A much larger clone differs from this one at a single base, so this may be a read error. The chain is built from TRBV20-1 and TRBJ2-7; 9 bases agree with TRBD1. Germline V lookup: CDR1 DFQATT, CDR2 SNEGSKA (reference sequence). The CDR3 sequence is 14 residues long. Trimming at V came to 4 bases and at J to 7 bases, leaving 11 bases not matched to a gene. CDR3: CSANRDRVNNEQYF. The DNA for the CDR3 is TGCAGTGCTAACCGGGACAGGGTCAACAATGAGCAGTACTTC.

There are many counts of this clonotype. The CDR3 DNA follows: TGCAGTGCTAAGGGGCCGAATCTAAACTACAATGAGCAGTTCTTC. Translating gives CSAKGPNLNYNEQFF. The chain combines TRBV20-1 with TRBJ2-1, with TRBD1 as a possible D gene (5 bases). Trimming removed 4 bases at V and 3 bases at J, with 16 bases between. This CDR3 spans 15 amino acids. The germline gives CDR1 DFQATT, CDR2 SNEGSKA (reference sequence).

This clonotype was picked up a small number of times. A much bigger clone sits one base away, suggesting this may be a read error. The V and J genes are TRBV11-2 and TRBJ1-1; 8 bases are a match to TRBD1. J lost 4 bases, V lost 7 bases, and 8 bases had no gene match. Germline V CDR1 and CDR2: SGHAT, FQNNGV. This CDR3 is built from 14 residues. The CDR3 coding sequence is TGTGCCAGCAACTTGCAGGGGGCGCGCACTGAAGCTTTCTTT. This translates into CASNLQGARTEAFF.

There are a few counts of this clonotype. The CDR3 is CASSTSYGYTF. CDR3 coding DNA: TGTGCCAGTAGTACTTCCTATGGCTACACCTTC. This rearrangement joins TRBV19 to TRBJ1-2, with D unresolved. CDR1 is LNHDA, CDR2 SQIVND, per germline (reference sequence). The CDR3 is 11 residues long. V lost 4 bases to trimming and J lost 4 bases, with 4 bases between them.

The sample holds many counts of this clonotype. The chain combines TRBV4-1 with TRBJ2-3; TRBD1 or TRBD2 may be the D gene (6 bases each). The CDR3 is made up of 16 amino acids. V was cut by 1 base and J by 0 bases, with 11 bases left in between. Germline CDR1 and CDR2: MGHRA and YSYEKL. The CDR3 nucleotides are TGCGCCAGCAGCCAAGCGGGGGCATCTAGCACAGATACGCAGTATTTT. Its protein is CASSQAGASSTDTQYF.

This clonotype was observed at least ten times. The gene calls are TRBV7-8 and TRBJ2-7, with 14 bases matching TRBD2. Trimming took 5 bases from V and 4 from J; bases not matched to a gene: 16. Germline V CDR1 and CDR2: SGHVS, FQNEAQ. This CDR3 is built from 19 residues. Written as DNA, the CDR3 is TGTGCCAGCAGCCGGACGACTAGCGGGAGGGGCGTTATTAGTTACGAGCAGTACTTC. It yields the protein CASSRTTSGRGVISYEQYF.

This clonotype was observed a few times. The chain has TRBV18 and TRBJ1-2; D is unclear. V lost 4 bases and J 7 bases, leaving 19 bases between the germline ends. In germline, CDR1 is KGHSH, CDR2 LQKENI. The CDR3 covers 15 residues. CDR3 bases: TGTGCCAGCTCACACAACGGACCCGCGGGTCTTGGCTACACCTTC. It specifies CASSHNGPAGLGYTF.

On this clonotype: It may be a read error: a sequence one base away is much more abundant. This chain uses TRBV20-1 with TRBJ2-1; the D gene is possibly TRBD2 (6 bases). Trimming left V 4 bases short and J 8 bases short, with 12 bases between. This CDR3 has 12 residues. Looked up from germline, CDR1 is DFQATT and CDR2 is SNEGSKA (reference sequence). CDR3 protein: CSATLADDEQFF. The CDR3, as DNA: TGCAGTGCTACATTAGCGGACGATGAGCAGTTCTTC.

This chain uses TRBV19 with TRBJ1-1; D call uncertain. The germline V gene has CDR1 LNHDA and CDR2 SQIVND (reference sequence). CDR3 length: 15 residues. With 2 bases removed from V and 1 base from J, the gap between germline ends came to 11 bases. The CDR3 loop is CASSIRYGENTEAFF. The CDR3 nucleotides are TGTGCCAGTAGTATAAGGTACGGAGAGAACACTGAAGCTTTCTTT.

The gene calls are TRBV2 and TRBJ2-5, with TRBD2 matching 12 bases. There are 14 residues in the CDR3. Germline assignment: CDR1 SNHLY and CDR2 FYNNEI. Trimming removed 6 bases from V and 8 bases from J; junction bases left unmatched: 7. For the CDR3, the DNA is TGTGCCAGCAGAGGACTAGCGGGAAAGAGAACCCAGTACTTC. Translation: CASRGLAGKRTQYF.